This record covers a single TCR beta chain. What it binds is unknown. Sample treatment: oral pan-JAK inhibitor, 5-10 mg twice daily. The investigators collected lesional scalp punch biopsies and peripheral blood from alopecia areata patients. This sample stems from a study of CD8+ T cells in alopecia areata. For the study at large: It was oral tofacitinib, at 5 to 10 mg twice daily, that treated patients received. Tofacitinib was given for 6 to 18 months, then stopped for 6 months. Findings and caveats of the study: Compared with normal scalp, lesional scalp had higher clonality and more expanded CD8+ clones.

RNA extraction was followed by reverse transcription into cDNA, which acted as the sequencing template. TCRdb keeps only in-frame clones here, not all; method: immunoSEQ multiplex PCR. The top ten clones hold approximately 16% of a sample with about 140,000 clones, nearly 55% of them seen once. Germline CDR1 GTSNPN, CDR2 SVGIG (reference sequence). The germline V and J ends were trimmed by 3 bases and 2 bases, with 17 bases remaining between them. CDR3 size: 15 residues. The source was CD8+ T cells sorted from blood, collected at week 4, from a patient treated with tofacitinib. The TCR sequence derives from a human donor with alopecia areata. V usage is TRBV30 and J usage is TRBJ2-7, with D perhaps matching TRBD1 or TRBD2 (6 bases each). CDR3 bases: TGTGCCTGGAGACAAACGGGGGCGCCCGCCTACGAGCAGTACTTC. Protein product: CAWRQTGAPAYEQYF. Together with reference TRBV30 and TRBJ2-7, the CDR3 gives the full variable domain: SQTIHQWPATLVQPVGSPLSLECTVEGTSNPNLYWYRQAAGRGLQLLFYSVGIGQISSEVPQNLSASRPQDRQFILSSKKLLLSDSGFYLCAWRQTGAPAYEQYFGPGTRLTVT.